The entry below describes one TCR beta chain. This clonotype appeared a few times. This receptor's antigen is unknown. No base qualities exist here, and no much larger clone lies one base off it. This sample is part of a study of post-analysis software for immune sequencing data (dated by TCRdb to between 2014 and 2017). Study-level background: Recorded disease courses included relapsing-remitting, secondary progressive and progressive-relapsing multiple sclerosis, with some patients lacking subtype annotation. The multiple sclerosis patient repertoires were compared with under 13 previously published healthy control repertoires from donors aged about 6 to 25 years. A subset of samples was prepared in parallel using single-end sample barcoding, then pooled and co-amplified after Illumina adapter ligation.

To demonstrate the VDJtools post-analysis software, TCR beta repertoires were profiled from the peripheral blood of 10 to 15 young patients with multiple sclerosis. The multiple sclerosis patients were children and adolescents ranging in age from about 6 to 17 years. Library method: PCR. TCRdb lists the instrument as Illumina HiSeq 2500. Unique molecular identifiers were incorporated into TCR beta cDNA libraries to reduce PCR and sequencing biases. Per 1 to 10 million input T cells, some 500,000 cDNA molecules were obtained, such that each molecule approximated one T cell. The same protocol used for the earlier healthy control dataset was applied to prepare and sequence the patient libraries. Within a given batch, samples were prepared together, multiplexed and sequenced on the same HiSeq lane. The authors processed their data as follows. MIGEC handled the raw barcoded reads, throwing out single-read molecular identifier groups before consensus assembly and CDR3 extraction. Clonotype tables were post-analysed with VDJtools, normalizing diversity by down-sampling all datasets to the smallest sample size. To correct batch-related cross-sample contamination, repertoire overlap clustering matched CDR3 amino acid sequences but not nucleotide sequences. Using fastp at Q25 and MiXCR, TCRdb reprocessed the public reads and kept productive beta chains. Merged by CDR3 protein, the rows form single entries marked with the most common genes and DNA. The V and J calls and clone size come from TCRdb's table, not from the authors' own analysis. The sample table holds 650,000 to 900,000 distinct CDR3 sequences, of which 35% to 55% were seen once. The top ten hold roughly 4.9% of the sample.

The CDR3 sequence holds 14 residues, the cysteine and phenylalanine included. Only the CDR3 region is kept as DNA, spanning 42 bases read in frame from base 1. The CDR1 and CDR2 encoded by the germline V gene are SGHTA and FQGNSA. V drops 2 bases and J drops 10 bases, leaving 15 bases in between. What the study reported, not specific to this receptor: Strong co-clustering of samples prepared in the same batch was shown by direct clustering with F measure, prompting a batch-effect correction. Normalized Chao1 diversity was significantly lower in multiple sclerosis patients than controls, suggesting substantial peripheral T-cell clonal expansion. Significantly higher frequencies in patients than in controls were found for five or six TRBV segments, including TRBV5-6, TRBV5-1 and TRBV20-1. The multiple sclerosis patient group was slightly younger than the control group.

Source material: blood. This receptor was taken from a girl between 5 and 17 years old with multiple sclerosis. The V gene is TRBV7-2 and the J gene is TRBJ2-1, with no reliable assignment of the D segment. This receptor carries the CDR3 CASSLMATGLEQFF. The nucleotide sequence is TGTGCCAGCAGCTTAATGGCGACTGGCTTGGAGCAGTTCTTC.